The 27 T cell receptor beta chains listed next were all sequenced from one sample in a study of blood T cells in healthy people across ages. The authors ran a second PCR of roughly 6 to 11 cycles using a sample-barcoded 5' primer and a J-beta primer mix. TCRdb re-derived calls from the 5' RACE reads in MiXCR, one entry per CDR3 protein. The sample has about 670,000 distinct CDR3 sequences, approximately 52% seen once. Sequencing used blood. The receptor source for this set is a woman aged 80 or over in good health.

This chain links TRBV6-6 with TRBJ2-1; D gene ambiguous. The CDR3 loop spans 15 amino acids. V lost 0 bases, J lost 3 bases, and 9 bases lay in between. Germline V gene data show CDR1 as MNHNY and CDR2 as SVGAGI (reference sequence). Here the CDR3 DNA reads TGTGCCAGCAGTTACTCTAGTGCCTTCTACAATGAGCAGTTCTTC. Protein product: CASSYSSAFYNEQFF.

On this clonotype itself: A much larger clonotype is one base distant, so this may be a read error. This chain uses TRBV5-1 with TRBJ1-1; a possible D gene is TRBD1 (5 bases). The CDR3 extends over 14 amino acids. The germline gives CDR1 SGHRS, CDR2 YFSETQ. The CDR3 sequence: CASSLTGDNTAAFF. DNA for the CDR3: TGCGCCAGCAGCTTGACAGGAGACAACACTGCAGCTTTCTTT.

A few counts support this clonotype. A much larger clone lies one base from this, so it may be a read error. The chain joins TRBV5-1 to TRBJ2-2; D is unclear. The germline gives CDR1 SGHRS, CDR2 YFSETQ. The CDR3 has 14 amino acids. V shed 4 bases and J shed 4 bases, with 11 bases lying between them. The chain's CDR3 is CASSVDGGTGELFF. The CDR3 DNA reads as TGCGCCAGCAGCGTGGACGGCGGCACCGGGGAGCTGTTTTTT.

The sample holds many counts of this clonotype. The chain employs TRBV29-1 and TRBJ2-7, with D perhaps TRBD1 or TRBD2 (5 bases each). This CDR3 is built from 14 residues. CDR1 SQVTM and CDR2 ANQGSEA come from the germline V gene. Trimming left V 4 bases short and J 1 base short, with 14 bases between. The CDR3 region has the DNA TGCAGCGTTGTAAAAGATGGGGGTTCCTACGAGCAGTACTTC. This encodes CSVVKDGGSYEQYF.

V usage is TRBV7-3 and J usage is TRBJ2-1; D might be TRBD1 or TRBD2, each matching 6 bases. Trimming shortened V by 4 bases and J by 5 bases, and 12 bases separated the two germline ends. The CDR3 runs to 14 residues. Germline V CDR1 and CDR2: SGHTA, FQGTGA. CDR3 sequence: CASSSPGAHNEQFF. CDR3 sequence (DNA): TGTGCCAGCAGCTCCCCGGGGGCCCACAATGAGCAGTTCTTC. Drawing the rest from reference TRBV7-3 and TRBJ2-1, the complete variable domain is GAGVSQTPSNKVTEKGKYVELRCDPISGHTALYWYRQSLGQGPEFLIYFQGTGAADDSGLPNDRFFAVRPEGSVSTLKIQRTERGDSAVYLCASSSPGAHNEQFFGPGTRLTVL.

The chain couples TRBV28 to TRBJ1-6; D call uncertain. The CDR3 is 16 amino acids. V was trimmed by 3 bases and J by 5 bases, leaving 14 bases between them. The germline V gene has CDR1 MDHEN and CDR2 SYDVKM. The CDR3 loop reads CASSFSTATNNSPLHF. CDR3 DNA sequence: TGTGCCAGCAGTTTTAGTACAGCTACTAATAATTCACCCCTCCACTTT.

This clonotype came up many times. The chain is built from TRBV10-3 and TRBJ2-1; the match to TRBD1 covers 8 bases. From germline, CDR1 is ENHRY and CDR2 SYGVKD. CDR3 length: 13 residues. V lost 6 bases and J lost 4; bases outside the gene matches: 2. The CDR3 protein is CAISQGAYNEQFF. DNA for the CDR3: TGTGCCATCAGCCAGGGGGCTTACAATGAGCAGTTCTTC.

This clonotype was detected many times. V usage is TRBV20-1 and J usage is TRBJ2-5; 14 bases line up with TRBD2. The CDR3 covers 16 residues. Per the germline V gene, CDR1 is DFQATT and CDR2 is SNEGSKA (reference sequence). V shed 2 bases and J 5 bases; nucleotides not matched to a gene: 7. The CDR3 region has the DNA TGCAGTGCTAGATGGGGGACTAGCGGGAGAAAGGAGACCCAGTACTTC. Residues: CSARWGTSGRKETQYF.

This clonotype was detected ten times or more. The chain employs TRBV5-6 and TRBJ2-3; TRBD2 aligns across 10 bases. The junction had 6 bases not matched to a gene; V was cut back by 4 bases and J by 1 base. Germline CDR1 is SGHDT and CDR2 is YYEEEE. The CDR3 totals 16 residues. The CDR3 protein is CASSRTSGLRTDTQYF. The CDR3 bases are TGTGCCAGCAGCAGGACTAGCGGCCTTCGCACAGATACGCAGTATTTT.

The chain joins TRBV12-3 or TRBV12-4 to TRBJ2-3; possible D gene TRBD2, 5 bases. There are 14 residues in the CDR3. The ends were cut back, 5 bases at V and 11 bases at J, with 20 bases in the middle. The CDR3 is CASSASLGADVQYF. The CDR3 region has the DNA TGTGCCAGCAGTGCGAGTTTGGGAGCAGATGTGCAGTATTTT.

The V and J genes are TRBV18 and TRBJ1-5, with D unresolved. The CDR3 sequence is 14 residues long. Germline CDR1 and CDR2: KGHSH and LQKENI. The V gene lost 6 bases and the J gene lost 3 bases, with 12 bases spanning the gap. The CDR3 region has the DNA TGTGCCAGCTCGCCATCAGGTCCCAATCAGCCCCAGCATTTT. This gives the protein CASSPSGPNQPQHF.

This clonotype came up many times. The rearrangement uses TRBV12-3 or TRBV12-4 and TRBJ2-7; 7 bases are a match to TRBD1. The junction had 8 bases not matched to a gene; V was cut back by 4 bases and J by 2 bases. CDR3 length equals 15 residues. The CDR3 loop reads CASSSRTGLAYEQYF. CDR3 nucleotide sequence: TGTGCCAGCAGTTCTCGGACAGGACTCGCCTACGAGCAGTACTTC.

On this clonotype itself: A much larger clone lies a single base off, so this may be a read error. This chain links TRBV5-1 with TRBJ1-5; possibly TRBD1 for D (5 bases). V was shortened by 0 bases and J by 3 bases, with 10 bases between the two germline ends. Germline CDR1 and CDR2: SGHRS and YFSETQ. This CDR3 region has 15 residues. CDR3 sequence: CASSLGDSANQPQHF. The CDR3 bases are TGCGCCAGCAGCTTGGGAGACAGTGCCAATCAGCCCCAGCATTTT.

This clonotype was counted only a few times. This chain uses TRBV20-1 with TRBJ2-1; a weak D match, TRBD1 (5 bases). The germline V and J ends were trimmed by 6 bases and 2 bases, with 11 bases remaining between them. The CDR3 covers 13 residues. Germline V gene lookup returns CDR1 DFQATT and CDR2 SNEGSKA (reference sequence). For the CDR3, the DNA is TGCAGTGCATTAAAGACAGCCTACAATGAGCAGTTCTTC. It is translated as CSALKTAYNEQFF.

V usage is TRBV18 and J usage is TRBJ2-5; perhaps TRBD2 as D (6 bases). Germline V CDR1 and CDR2: KGHSH, LQKENI. Trimming left V 6 bases short and J 4 bases short, with 12 bases between. This CDR3 contains 13 residues. The CDR3 reads CASSRDSRETQYF. CDR3 in DNA: TGTGCCAGCTCCCGGGACTCTCGAGAGACCCAGTACTTC.

This clonotype has ten or more counts. The rearrangement joins TRBV14 to TRBJ2-3; D unresolved. The CDR3 is made up of 13 amino acids. Trimming left V 1 base short and J 5 bases short, with 7 bases between. Germline values: CDR1 SGHDN, CDR2 FVKESK. The CDR3 nucleotides read TGTGCCAGCAGCCAAGGCCGAGAAGATACGCAGTATTTT. It is translated as CASSQGREDTQYF.

This clonotype was picked up a small number of times. The chain is built from TRBV7-3 and TRBJ2-1; 8 nucleotides align to TRBD2. The J call is uncertain, as TRBJ2-7 better fits the DNA end. Germline CDR1 reads SGHTA; CDR2 reads FQGTGA. The CDR3 is 16 amino acids. Written as DNA, the CDR3 is TGTGCCAGCAGCTCATTAGCGGGGAGCTCCTACAATGAGCAGTACTTC. This codes for CASSSLAGSSYNEQYF.

This chain uses TRBV2 with TRBJ2-1, with 8 bases lining up with TRBD2. The CDR3 contains 15 residues. Germline loops: CDR1 SNHLY, CDR2 FYNNEI. V was clipped by 4 bases and J by 8 bases; unmatched bases: 10. CDR3 sequence: CASSASGGLLDEQFF. The CDR3 DNA is TGTGCCAGCAGTGCTTCGGGGGGGCTTTTGGATGAGCAGTTCTTC.

This clonotype was detected many times. The chain joins TRBV12-3 or TRBV12-4 to TRBJ1-2; D call uncertain. The CDR3 is 15 amino acids. Trimming took off 6 bases at V and 2 bases at J, with 16 bases between the two ends. The CDR3 sequence is CASSLHETSNYGYTF. The CDR3 DNA follows: TGTGCCAGCAGCCTCCACGAGACATCCAACTATGGCTACACCTTC.

The rearrangement joins TRBV20-1 to TRBJ2-2; D may match TRBD1 or TRBD2 (5 bases each). The germline CDR1 and CDR2 sequences are DFQATT and SNEGSKA (reference sequence). With 6 bases removed from V and 2 bases from J, the gap between germline ends came to 16 bases. The CDR3 loop spans 15 amino acids. The CDR3 is CSAFTGRTNTGELFF. Here the CDR3 DNA reads TGCAGTGCCTTTACGGGACGGACCAACACCGGGGAGCTGTTTTTT.

This clonotype was seen a handful of times. The chain employs TRBV5-5 and TRBJ1-5; maybe TRBD1 (5 bases). Germline loops: CDR1 SGHKS, CDR2 YYEKEE (reference sequence). The CDR3 extends over 14 amino acids. The germline V and J ends were trimmed by 0 bases and 4 bases, with 8 bases remaining between them. This chain's CDR3 is CASSLGGLNQPQHF. The DNA of the CDR3 is TGTGCCAGCAGCTTGGGGGGCCTAAATCAGCCCCAGCATTTT.

This clonotype has at least ten counts. DNA for the CDR3: TGTGCCAGCAGCTTGGTCGCAGCCAGTTCCACGGGGTCAGATACGCAGTATTTT. Protein: CASSLVAASSTGSDTQYF. The gene calls are TRBV5-5 and TRBJ2-3, with D possibly matching TRBD2 (5 bases). V lost 0 bases, J lost 4 bases, and 21 bases lay in between. The CDR3 is 18 amino acids. Germline CDR1 is SGHKS and CDR2 is YYEKEE (reference sequence).

On this clonotype itself: This may stem from a read error, because a much larger clone lies one nucleotide away. Here the CDR3 omits its conserved ending phenylalanine or tryptophan, so a read error is the likely source. The gene calls are TRBV29-1 and TRBJ1-4; 7 nucleotides align to TRBD1. Germline V lookup: CDR1 SQVTM, CDR2 ANQGSEA. The CDR3 has 12 residues. V was pared by 4 bases and J by 6 bases, with 2 bases of the junction left unmatched. In nucleotides, the CDR3 is TGCAGCGTTGGACAGGGAGATGAAAAACTGTTTTCT. Its translation: CSVGQGDEKLFS.

A note on this clonotype: At one of its ends the junction is not consistent with the germline gene, which may arise from a read error. This chain uses TRBV7-8 with TRBJ2-3; 10 positions match TRBD2. This CDR3 is built from 16 residues. In germline, CDR1 is SGHVS, CDR2 FQNEAQ. The CDR3 coding sequence is TGTGTCAGCAGCTGGGCTAGCGGGGGATTTCCAGATACGCAGTATTTT. Translated: CVSSWASGGFPDTQYF.

A remark on this clonotype: This may stem from a read error, because a much larger clone lies one nucleotide away. The chain carries TRBV12-3 or TRBV12-4 and TRBJ2-1, with 14 positions matching TRBD2. The CDR3 has 15 amino acids. The CDR3 nucleotides are TGTACCAGCAGCCCTGGGACTAGCGGGAGCGATGAGCAGTTCTTC. Translated: CTSSPGTSGSDEQFF.

This clonotype appeared a few times. This chain uses TRBV20-1 with TRBJ1-5; 8 nucleotides match TRBD1. Germline V gene lookup returns CDR1 DFQATT and CDR2 SNEGSKA (reference sequence). V gave up 1 base and J gave up 4 bases; unmatched junction bases: 6. The CDR3 spans 15 residues. The CDR3 is CSARVVTGGNQPQHF. CDR3 sequence (DNA): TGCAGTGCTAGAGTGGTAACAGGGGGAAATCAGCCCCAGCATTTT.

The rearrangement links TRBV12-3 or TRBV12-4 to TRBJ1-5, with 7 nucleotides matching TRBD1. V shed 6 bases, J shed 0 bases, and the junction held 11 bases outside the gene matches. This CDR3 has 17 amino acids. In nucleotides, the CDR3 is TGTGCCAGCAGGGGAGGGACAGAGGATTATAGCAATCAGCCCCAGCATTTT. Its protein is CASRGGTEDYSNQPQHF.